This entry lists 17 T cell receptor beta chains sequenced from one sample in a study of T cell clonotyping in hematopoietic cell transplantation. Time point denoted: recipient sample about 28 days before transplant, after cytoreduction. Assay: immunoSEQ multiplex PCR; the TCRdb copy retains only in-frame clones and omits some. The sample holds roughly 20,000 clones, roughly 88% seen once. The sequences come from peripheral blood mononuclear cells, collected before stem cell transplant. These receptors all come from a man aged 45-65 years with acute myeloid leukemia. Some clones in this sample may be carry-over from other donors' samples.

This clone occurred a few times. The chain employs TRBV5-4 and TRBJ2-7, with TRBD2 matching 8 bases. The CDR3 length is 14 residues. The germline V gene encodes CDR1 SGHNT and CDR2 YYREEE (reference sequence). The V and J ends lost 3 bases and 3 bases, in that order; junction bases with no gene match: 5. The CDR3, as DNA: TGTGCCAGCAGCTCTCCCAGCGGGGGCTACGAGCAGTACTTC. Translation: CASSSPSGGYEQYF.

The chain recombines TRBV2 with TRBJ2-1, with D unresolved. This CDR3 region has 16 residues. Germline V gene sequence: CDR1 SNHLY, CDR2 FYNNEI. V was shortened by 7 bases and J by 3 bases, with 19 bases between the two germline ends. CDR3 residues: CASTPLQAAGYNEQFF. For the CDR3, the DNA is TGTGCCAGCACCCCACTCCAGGCAGCCGGCTACAATGAGCAGTTCTTC. The variable domain in full, completed from reference TRBV2 and TRBJ2-1, reads EPEVTQTPSHQVTQMGQEVILRCVPISNHLYFYWYRQILGQKVEFLVSFYNNEISEKSEIFDDQFSVERPDGSNFTLKIRSTKLEDSAMYFCASTPLQAAGYNEQFFGPGTRLTVL.

In DNA, the CDR3 is TGTGCCAGCAGCGGCTCCGGGCTAGCGGGGGACGAGCAGTACTTC. Amino acids: CASSGSGLAGDEQYF. V and J are TRBV9 and TRBJ2-7; 10 nucleotides align to TRBD2. Trimming cost V 3 bases and J 5 bases; bases outside gene matches: 8. CDR1 is SGDLS and CDR2 is YYNGEE in the germline V gene. CDR3 size: 15 residues.

The gene calls are TRBV7-2 and TRBJ1-6; D not resolved. Germline CDR1 is SGHTA and CDR2 is FQGNSA. The CDR3 runs to 14 residues. V shed 1 base and J shed 7 bases, with 8 bases lying between them. The CDR3 DNA follows: TGTGCCAGCAGCTTAGAGGAGGCCAATTCACCCCTCCACTTT. Translation gives CASSLEEANSPLHF. The full variable domain, its missing parts supplied by reference TRBV7-2 and TRBJ1-6, is GAGVSQSPSNKVTEKGKDVELRCDPISGHTALYWYRQSLGQGLEFLIYFQGNSAPDKSGLPSDRFSAERTGGSVSTLTIQRTQQEDSAVYLCASSLEEANSPLHFGNGTRLTVT.

This clone has a handful of counts. The J gene is TRBJ1-6, the V gene TRBV7-2; TRBD1 agrees at 12 bases. Trimming removed 5 bases from V and 10 bases from J; junction bases left unmatched: 6. Germline CDR1 is SGHTA and CDR2 is FQGNSA. This CDR3 comprises 15 residues. CDR3 sequence: CASSPGQGAKSPLHF. The DNA for the CDR3 is TGTGCCAGCAGCCCGGGACAGGGGGCAAAATCACCCCTCCACTTT.

The rearrangement links TRBV27 to TRBJ1-6, with D perhaps matching TRBD1 (6 bases). Trimming shortened V by 6 bases and J by 8 bases, and 11 bases separated the two germline ends. The CDR3 is 13 residues long. The V gene's germline CDR1 is MNHEY and CDR2 SMNVEV (reference sequence). As DNA, the CDR3 is TGTGCCAGCAGCGGCAGGGGCTATTCACCCCTCCACTTT. Translating gives CASSGRGYSPLHF.

This clone was picked up a small number of times. The V gene is TRBV19, the J gene TRBJ2-3; 8 bases line up with TRBD1. The J segment lost 1 base and the V segment lost 5 bases, leaving 2 bases of the junction unmatched. Germline-derived CDR1 and CDR2 are LNHDA and SQIVND (reference sequence). This CDR3 has 14 amino acids. The CDR3 spells CASSPTGGTDTQYF. CDR3 sequence (DNA): TGTGCCAGTAGTCCGACAGGGGGCACAGATACGCAGTATTTT.

This clone was recorded a few times. The V gene is TRBV5-4, the J gene TRBJ2-1; 7 nucleotides line up with TRBD2. Germline values: CDR1 SGHNT, CDR2 YYREEE (reference sequence). This CDR3 has 15 amino acids. After removal of 0 bases from V and 5 bases from J, the junction contained 5 bases not matched to a gene. CDR3 coding DNA: TGTGCCAGCAGCTTGGTGGCGGGGGAAAACAATGAGCAGTTCTTC. Protein product: CASSLVAGENNEQFF.

This sequence joins TRBV6-1 and TRBJ2-5, with unresolved D. Trimming stripped 7 bases from V and 2 bases from J, with 11 bases between. Germline V gene data show CDR1 as MNHNS and CDR2 as SASEGT. The CDR3 contains 13 residues. The CDR3 bases are TGTGCCAGCAATGTGGCAGAGCAAGAGACCCAGTACTTC. This gives the protein CASNVAEQETQYF.

This clone has only a few counts. V is TRBV4-2 and J is TRBJ2-5; D may be TRBD2 (6 bases). The CDR3 totals 15 residues. V was cut by 2 bases and J by 4 bases, with 14 bases left in between. CDR1 LGHNA and CDR2 YNFKEQ come from the germline V gene. The CDR3 spells CASSQSSTSGETQYF. The DNA of the CDR3 is TGTGCCAGCAGCCAATCCTCGACTAGTGGAGAGACCCAGTACTTC.

The chain is built from TRBV27 and TRBJ1-2; D is unresolved. V was clipped by 2 bases and J by 1 base, with 17 bases between them. The CDR3 has 17 residues. Germline V gene data show CDR1 as MNHEY and CDR2 as SMNVEV (reference sequence). The CDR3 coding sequence is TGTGCCAGCAGTTTACGGGTGACTCCTTTTGTTAACTATGGCTACACCTTC. It encodes CASSLRVTPFVNYGYTF.

This clone was seen once. This chain joins TRBV19 and TRBJ2-3; 11 bases match TRBD2. The germline V gene has CDR1 LNHDA and CDR2 SQIVND (reference sequence). V shed 3 bases and J 8 bases; nucleotides not matched to a gene: 7. The CDR3 spans 15 residues. CDR3 bases: TGTGCCAGTAGTATTATAGCGGGGGGGGTTGGTACGCAGTATTTT. Protein: CASSIIAGGVGTQYF.

The chain couples TRBV7-6 to TRBJ1-1; possibly TRBD1 for D (5 bases). Trimming left V 1 base short and J 2 bases short, with 14 bases between. The germline V gene has CDR1 SGHVS and CDR2 FNYEAQ. The CDR3 runs 16 residues. CDR3 region: CASSLDWGGTNTEAFF. CDR3 in DNA: TGTGCCAGCAGCTTAGACTGGGGCGGAACAAACACTGAAGCTTTCTTT.

For the CDR3, the DNA is TGCGCCAGCAGCCAAGAAGGCCTGGAGTCAGGGAGAGATCAGCCCCAGCATTTT. This translates into CASSQEGLESGRDQPQHF. The V call is TRBV4-1, the J call TRBJ1-5; D perhaps matches TRBD1 (5 bases). The CDR3 covers 18 residues. The V end was cut by 0 bases, the J end by 5 bases, with 20 bases between. Germline CDR1 reads MGHRA; CDR2 reads YSYEKL.

This clone was found once. The gene calls are TRBV15 and TRBJ2-7; 7 positions agree with TRBD1. The CDR3 spans 16 residues. J gave up 1 base and V 0 bases, and 6 bases lay outside the gene matches. CDR1 and CDR2 (germline): LNHNV, YYDKDF (reference sequence). CDR3 sequence reads: CATSRDRGRGSYEQYF. The CDR3 bases are TGTGCCACCAGCAGAGATAGGGGCAGGGGGTCCTACGAGCAGTACTTC.

The CDR3 DNA reads as TGTGCCAGCACCGGACAGGGGTCTGGCTACACCTTC. Residues: CASTGQGSGYTF. The gene calls are TRBV6-1 and TRBJ1-2; 9 bases are a match to TRBD1. The germline V gene encodes CDR1 MNHNS and CDR2 SASEGT. V shed 7 bases, J shed 7 bases, and the junction held 4 bases outside the gene matches. The CDR3 consists of 12 residues.

This chain links TRBV7-8 with TRBJ2-2; D gene uncertain. V lost 1 base and J 5 bases, leaving 14 bases between the germline ends. CDR3 length: 16 residues. Germline assignment: CDR1 SGHVS and CDR2 FQNEAQ. The CDR3, as DNA: TGTGCCAGCAGCTTAGTGGGCCTTACCCAGACCGGGGAGCTGTTTTTT. Translated, it gives CASSLVGLTQTGELFF.